Listed below are T cell receptor beta chains from one sample, sequenced in a study of blood T cell repertoires in COVID-19. Libraries were prepared by immunoSEQ multiplex PCR; TCRdb keeps only in-frame clonotypes and omits some of them. The sample shows 450,000 to 500,000 clones, approximately 86% of them seen only once. The specimen was PBMCs or T cells enriched from blood (not recorded which). Receptors originate from a woman in her late teens or twenties who had recovered from COVID-19. The CDR3 runs from the conserved cysteine through the conserved F or W. D genes are given only for firm matches. Expanded clones are given a class, and other clones once, few, many or no size at all.

j_call d_call clone_size v_call cdr3_nt cdr3_aa
TRBJ1-1 . . TRBV5-1 TGCGCCAGCAGCTTATCTTTGAACACTGAAGCTTTCTTT CASSLSLNTEAFF
TRBJ1-1 . . TRBV7-2 TGTGCCAGCAGCCCACCGCGGGGGGTAAAGGGCACTGAAGCTTTCTTT CASSPPRGVKGTEAFF
TRBJ1-5 . . TRBV28 TGTGCCAGCACCCGGACATTTGGGATGAGTCAGCCCCAGCATTTT CASTRTFGMSQPQHF
TRBJ1-2 TRBD1 few TRBV18 TGTGCCAGCTCACAGAATCAGGGGGCAAGAAACGATGGCTACACCTTC CASSQNQGARNDGYTF
TRBJ2-5 . . TRBV28 TGTGCCAGCGGTTCGGAGACCCAGTACTTC CASGSETQYF
TRBJ2-7 . . TRBV30 TGTGCCTACTCTTCCTTTATACGGGAGCAGTACTTC CAYSSFIREQYF
TRBJ1-2 . . TRBV5-4 TGTGCCAGCAGCTTGCCCCCGCAGGCTGGCTACACCTTC CASSLPPQAGYTF
TRBJ2-3 TRBD2 . TRBV14 TGTGCCAGCAGTTATCTAGCGGACCACACAGATACGCAGTATTTT CASSYLADHTDTQYF
TRBJ2-7 TRBD2 . TRBV7-8 TGTGCCAGCAGCTTAACTAGCGGGTTGCCTTACTCTTACGAGCAGTACTTC CASSLTSGLPYSYEQYF
TRBJ1-1 . . TRBV3-1/TRBV3-2 TGTGCCAGCAGCCCTGGACTCCTTTCAGAGGCTTTCTTT CASSPGLLSEAFF
TRBJ2-4 TRBD2 . TRBV30 TGTGCCCTTGGGGGGGGACTAGCCAAAAACATTCAGTACTTC CALGGGLAKNIQYF
TRBJ2-7 TRBD2 . TRBV7-9 TGTGCCAGCAGCCTTTCTAGCGGGGGACGGGAGCAGTACTTC CASSLSSGGREQYF
TRBJ2-5 . . TRBV11-2 TGTGCCAGCAGCTTAGCAGGGGTAGAGACCCAGTACTTC CASSLAGVETQYF
TRBJ1-1 . . TRBV19 TGTGCCAGTAGTACCCGGGACGGGAGGAACACTGAAGCTTTCTTT CASSTRDGRNTEAFF
TRBJ1-1 TRBD1 . TRBV19 TGTGCCAGTGGAGACAGGGTCGAAGCTTTCTTT CASGDRVEAFF
TRBJ2-7 TRBD1 few TRBV11-2 TGTGCCAGCAGATCCAACAGGGGGCGGACCAAGGAGCAGTACTTC CASRSNRGRTKEQYF
TRBJ1-2 . . TRBV27 TGTGCCAGCAGTGATGTCCGAGGGAATTGGCTCAACTATGGCTACACCTTC CASSDVRGNWLNYGYTF
TRBJ1-2 . . TRBV5-1 TGCGCCAGCAGCTTGGCCCCGAGAGCTAACTATGGCTACACCTTC CASSLAPRANYGYTF
TRBJ2-2 . . TRBV7-8 TGTGCCAGCAGCTTAGGGCCGGAAGTGGGCAGTACCGGGGAGCTGTTTTTT CASSLGPEVGSTGELFF
TRBJ2-4 TRBD1 . TRBV30 TGTGCCTGGAGTGATTATCGACAGGGGGCCAAAAACATTCAGTACTTC CAWSDYRQGAKNIQYF
TRBJ1-5 TRBD1 . TRBV5-1 TGCGCCAGCAGCTTAGGACAGGAGGGGAGCAATCAGCCCCAGCATTTT CASSLGQEGSNQPQHF
TRBJ1-2 TRBD1 . TRBV12-3/TRBV12-4 TGTGCCAGCAGGACAGGGGTGAAGAATGGCTACACCTTC CASRTGVKNGYTF
TRBJ1-1 . . TRBV10-2 TGCGCCACCCGTCCCGGGGAGGACTCGAGGACTGAAGCTTTCTTT CATRPGEDSRTEAFF
TRBJ1-1 . . TRBV5-1 TGCGCCAGCAGCGTAGGACAGCCGAACACTGAAGCTTTCTTT CASSVGQPNTEAFF
TRBJ1-2 . . TRBV10-1 TGCGCCAGCACGGGAGTCGATGGCTACACCTTC CASTGVDGYTF
TRBJ2-5 . . TRBV6-5 TGTGCCAGCAGTTACGGTATGGGGGGCCAAGAGACCCAGTACTTC CASSYGMGGQETQYF
TRBJ2-3 . . TRBV6-4 TGTGCCAGCAGTCTGCAGGCGGGCGGGACAGATACGCAGTATTTT CASSLQAGGTDTQYF
TRBJ1-5 . . TRBV5-4 TGTGCCAGCAGCTTGGGGGGAGCAGATCAGCCCCAGCATTTT CASSLGGADQPQHF
TRBJ1-2 TRBD1 . TRBV7-9 TGTGCCAGCAGTTCCGGGACAGGGGAAAACTATGGCTACACCTTC CASSSGTGENYGYTF
TRBJ2-1 . . TRBV6-5 TGTGCCAGCAGTTACCCGACGGGGGACCGCGGGGAGCAGTTCTTC CASSYPTGDRGEQFF
TRBJ2-7 TRBD1 . TRBV27 TGTGCCAGCAGTTCGGCCCCGGGACAGGCGAGCTCCTACGAGCAGTACTTC CASSSAPGQASSYEQYF
TRBJ2-7 TRBD2 . TRBV11-2 TGTGCCAGCAGCTTAGGACGGACTAGCGGAACCTACGAGCAGTACTTC CASSLGRTSGTYEQYF
TRBJ2-1 TRBD2 . TRBV18 TGTGCCAGCTCACCAAGCGGGGGGATCTACAATGAGCAGTTCTTC CASSPSGGIYNEQFF
TRBJ1-6 TRBD1 few TRBV28 TGTGCCAGCAGTAGTGGACAGGGGCGACACTCCTATAATTCACCCCTCCACTTT CASSSGQGRHSYNSPLHF
TRBJ2-3 . . TRBV5-6 TGTGCCAGCAACTTGGACTCTCGCACAGATACGCAGTATTTT CASNLDSRTDTQYF
TRBJ2-7 . . TRBV12-3/TRBV12-4 TGTGCCAGCAGTACCCAACAGGGCTACGAGCAGTACTTC CASSTQQGYEQYF
TRBJ1-2 . . TRBV11-2 TGTGCCAGCTCCCTACTGACGGGGGGCAGTGGCTACACCTTC CASSLLTGGSGYTF
TRBJ1-1 . . TRBV2 TGTGCCATCGGGAGAGCTTTGAACACTGAAGCTTTCTTT CAIGRALNTEAFF
TRBJ1-4 TRBD1 . TRBV19 TGTGCCAGTAGCAACCTACAGGGGGATGAAAAACTGTTTTTT CASSNLQGDEKLFF
TRBJ2-1 TRBD1 . TRBV9 TGTGCCAGCAGCGTAGAGGCCAGGGGGTACAATGAGCAGTTCTTC CASSVEARGYNEQFF
TRBJ2-1 TRBD2 . TRBV2 TGTGCCAGCAGTCTACTAGCGGGGGGATACAATGAGCAGTTCTTC CASSLLAGGYNEQFF